The clone carrying this T cell receptor (beta chain) was counted between two and nine times. Its antigen is undetermined. Hyperthyroidism in these 18- to 65-year-old patients was newly diagnosed, lasting under 2 months. PBMCs came from less than 13 ml of fresh peripheral blood. This sample was included in a study of Graves' ophthalmopathy and Graves' hyperthyroidism. General study results and limits: Thyroid clonotypes that were expanded above 0.001 frequency mostly also appeared in blood.

Trimming removed 3 bases from V and 6 bases from J; junction bases left unmatched: 9. The CDR3 loop spans 15 amino acids. The germline V gene encodes CDR1 KGHSH and CDR2 LQKENI. The authors amplified TCR beta CDR3 regions, and they did so from RNA transcripts for repertoire sequencing. First-round RT-PCR relied on HTBI primers, and a second-round multiplex PCR came next. TCRdb recomputed calls from the multiplex PCR reads with MiXCR, one row per CDR3 protein. Of 350,000 to 450,000 distinct CDR3 sequences listed, roughly 20% are singletons. Specimen: peripheral blood. The receptor was isolated from a woman under 30 with stable Graves' hyperthyroidism. V gene TRBV18 combines with J gene TRBJ2-7, with 9 positions matching TRBD1. CDR3 nucleotides: TGTGCCAGCTCACCCTCATTGGGACAGGGCCGCGAGCAGTACTTC. Its translation is CASSPSLGQGREQYF. The full variable domain, its missing parts supplied by reference TRBV18 and TRBJ2-7, is NAGVMQNPRHLVRRRGQEARLRCSPMKGHSHVYWYRQLPEEGLKFMVYLQKENIIDESGMPKERFSAEFPKEGPSILRIQQVVRGDSAAYFCASSPSLGQGREQYFGPGTRLTVT.